Shown below are 11 T cell receptor beta chains from a single sample sequenced in a study of CD8+ T cells in alopecia areata. Extracted from the samples, RNA was reverse transcribed into cDNA to serve as the sequencing template. Only in-frame clones appear in the TCRdb table, and some are missing; sequencing was by immunoSEQ multiplex PCR. This table has over 150,000 clones, roughly 56% appearing once. Material for sequencing was CD8+ T cells sorted from blood. The receptors derive from a human donor in good health.

The CDR3 region is CASSLGPGARQETQYF. CDR3 bases: TGCGCCAGCAGCTTGGGCCCGGGGGCGCGGCAAGAGACCCAGTACTTC. The rearrangement uses TRBV5-1 and TRBJ2-5; the D gene could be TRBD1 or TRBD2 (6 bases each). From germline, CDR1 is SGHRS and CDR2 YFSETQ. With 0 bases removed from V and 2 bases from J, the gap between germline ends came to 14 bases. This CDR3 has 16 amino acids.

The gene calls are TRBV30 and TRBJ2-3; 13 bases are shared with TRBD2. Per germline, CDR1 GTSNPN and CDR2 SVGIG (reference sequence). The CDR3 length is 17 residues. Unmatched junction bases numbered 14, after V lost 1 base and J lost 10 bases. CDR3 protein: CAWSGTSGGLYPGAQYF. The CDR3 bases are TGTGCCTGGAGTGGGACTAGCGGGGGCCTTTATCCTGGAGCGCAGTATTTT.

This clone appeared a few times. V is TRBV5-8 and J is TRBJ2-3, with 8 bases fitting TRBD1. V lost 4 bases to trimming and J lost 6 bases; unmatched junction nucleotides: 13. This CDR3 region has 16 residues. CDR1 is SGHTS, CDR2 YDEGEE, per germline. CDR3 bases: TGTGCCAGCAGCCCTCGGACAGGGTTCAAGCGGGATACGCAGTATTTT. It codes for CASSPRTGFKRDTQYF.

This clone was seen only a few times. The V and J genes are TRBV5-6 and TRBJ2-5; 8 bases align to TRBD2. The CDR3 is 18 residues long. V shed 0 bases, J shed 0 bases, and the junction held 10 bases outside the gene matches. Germline CDR1 SGHDT, CDR2 YYEEEE. The chain's CDR3 is CASSLAFGVAGNQETQYF. As DNA, the CDR3 is TGTGCCAGCAGCTTGGCTTTCGGGGTAGCGGGAAACCAAGAGACCCAGTACTTC.

The CDR3 region is CATQTLGETQYF. CDR3 sequence (DNA): TGTGCCACCCAGACCCTGGGAGAGACCCAGTACTTC. V is TRBV2 and J is TRBJ2-5; D is unresolved. The germline CDR1 and CDR2 sequences are SNHLY and FYNNEI. This CDR3 is built from 12 residues. V lost 10 bases and J lost 4, with 13 bases in between.

The chain joins TRBV14 to TRBJ2-3; 9 positions match TRBD1. Germline V gene lookup returns CDR1 SGHDN and CDR2 FVKESK. This CDR3 region has 16 residues. With V trimmed by 4 bases and J by 5 bases, 10 bases remained unmatched. In DNA form, the CDR3 reads TGTGCCAGCAGCCCCGATCCGGGACAGGGTCTAGATACGCAGTATTTT. This translates into CASSPDPGQGLDTQYF.

V is TRBV7-6 and J is TRBJ2-5, with D perhaps given as TRBD1 or TRBD2 (5 bases each). The CDR3 runs 12 residues. V shed 10 bases and J shed 5 bases, with 14 bases lying between them. Germline lookup yields CDR1 SGHVS and CDR2 FNYEAQ. CDR3 protein: CATERGQETQYF. The CDR3 DNA follows: TGTGCCACCGAGAGGGGCCAGGAGACCCAGTACTTC.

The chain recombines TRBV6-6 with TRBJ2-3; TRBD1 aligns across 7 bases. CDR1 MNHNY and CDR2 SVGAGI come from the germline V gene (reference sequence). V lost 4 bases, J lost 0 bases, and 7 bases stayed unmatched. The length of the CDR3 is 16 residues. The CDR3 loop is CASSSKGQTSTDTQYF. The DNA of the CDR3 is TGTGCCAGCAGTTCTAAGGGACAGACTAGCACAGATACGCAGTATTTT.

This clone was observed a few times. The chain combines TRBV29-1 with TRBJ2-3; the D is unclear. Germline CDR1 is SQVTM and CDR2 is ANQGSEA. V shed 4 bases and J shed 5 bases, with 4 bases lying between them. The CDR3 totals 10 residues. The CDR3 DNA is TGCAGCGTTGCCGGAGATACGCAGTATTTT. Its protein product is CSVAGDTQYF.

This sequence joins TRBV4-1 and TRBJ2-1, with D unclear. The CDR3 sequence is 12 residues long. Germline-derived CDR1 and CDR2 are MGHRA and YSYEKL. The ends were cut back, 2 bases at V and 4 bases at J, with 3 bases in the middle. The CDR3 here is CASSQSYNEQFF. The CDR3 region has the DNA TGCGCCAGCAGCCAAAGTTACAATGAGCAGTTCTTC.

The rearrangement uses TRBV27 and TRBJ1-1; D ambiguous. The V and J ends lost 2 bases and 1 base respectively, with 5 bases between them. CDR3 length: 13 residues. Germline V gene sequence: CDR1 MNHEY, CDR2 SMNVEV (reference sequence). CDR3 in amino acids: CASSLTTNTEAFF. CDR3 bases: TGTGCCAGCAGTTTAACAACGAACACTGAAGCTTTCTTT.